Listed below are T cell receptor beta chains from one sample, sequenced in a study of tumor-infiltrating lymphocytes in primary liver carcinoma. TCRdb ran MiXCR on the multiplex PCR reads and lists one entry per CDR3 protein. This sample has roughly 120,000 distinct CDR3 sequences, with about 68% found just once. The material sequenced was liver tumor tissue from sampling region 1. The receptors stem from a woman in her sixties with primary liver carcinoma and hepatitis B virus infection. The CDR3 runs from the conserved cysteine through the conserved F or W. The D gene is left open where the match is weak. Clone size is given for some rows only: seen once, a few or many times, or a class if the clone is expanded.

>13|.|.|TRBV11-2|TRBJ2-5
CASSRKSGETQYF
TGTGCCAGCAGTCGAAAGAGTGGGGAGACCCAGTACTTC
>15|.|.|TRBV11-2|TRBJ2-1
CTSSLGNSGYNEQFF
TGTACCAGCAGCTTAGGGAACAGCGGTTACAATGAGCAGTTCTTC
>14|few|.|TRBV7-9|TRBJ2-5
CASSFWGAGETQYF
TGTGCCAGCAGCTTTTGGGGGGCAGGGGAGACCCAGTACTTC
>13|.|.|TRBV29-1|TRBJ2-4
CSVEYGARNIQYF
TGTAGCGTTGAATACGGGGCCCGAAACATTCAGTACTTC
>14|.|.|TRBV11-1|TRBJ2-2
CANRPSLDTGELCF
TGTGCCAACAGACCGAGCCTTGACACCGGGGAGCTATGTTTT
>14|.|.|TRBV11-2|TRBJ2-1
CTSSLDRNRNEQFF
TGTACCAGCAGCCTAGATAGGAACCGCAATGAGCAGTTCTTC
>16|.|TRBD2|TRBV11-2|TRBJ2-2
CASSFGLAGDEGELFF
TGTGCCAGCAGCTTCGGACTAGCGGGAGATGAGGGGGAGCTGTTTTTT
>14|.|TRBD2|TRBV6-1|TRBJ2-1
CASCVAGGPSEQFF
TGTGCCAGCTGTGTAGCGGGAGGGCCTAGTGAACAGTTTTTC
>16|.|TRBD2|TRBV11-2|TRBJ2-3
CASSSFGLAGPDTQYF
TGTGCCAGCAGCTCCTTTGGACTAGCGGGACCAGATACGCAGTATTTT
>16|.|.|TRBV24-1|TRBJ2-2
CATSSPTGKHTGELFF
TGTGCCACCAGTTCTCCTACAGGAAAGCACACCGGGGAGCTGTTTTTT
>15|.|.|TRBV11-2|TRBJ2-3
CASRLEAGSTDTQYF
TGTGCCAGCAGACTAGAGGCGGGGAGCACAGATACTCAGTATTTT
>16|few|.|TRBV28|TRBJ1-2
CASIKVGHNTNYGYTF
TGTGCCAGCATAAAGGTCGGGCACAACACTAACTATGGCTACACCTTC
>17|few|TRBD1|TRBV14|TRBJ1-3
CASSHSGTGGFGNTIYF
TGTGCCAGCAGCCATTCGGGGACAGGGGGCTTTGGAAACACCATATATTTT
>15|.|.|TRBV29-1|TRBJ2-1
CGVEEVWGAHSEQFF
TGCGGCGTTGAAGAGGTATGGGGGGCTCATAGTGAGCAGTTCTTC
>16|.|.|TRBV5-6|TRBJ1-3
CASSLEAGSSGNTIYF
TGTGCCAGCAGCTTGGAAGCAGGTAGCTCTGGAAACACCATATATTTT
>15|.|.|TRBV7-9|TRBJ1-1
CASSYSSTGGTEAFF
TGTGCCAGCAGCTATTCGTCGACAGGTGGAACTGAAGCTTTCTTT
>15|many|TRBD1|TRBV7-8|TRBJ1-1
CATRMEGTVNTEAFF
TGTGCCACCAGGATGGAGGGGACAGTGAACACTGAAGCTTTCTTT
>13|many|.|TRBV29-1|TRBJ1-4
CSVSSGRGEKLFF
TGCAGCGTTTCGTCCGGGAGGGGGGAAAAACTGTTTTTT
>15|few|.|TRBV4-1|TRBJ2-3
CASSSRDGATDTQYF
TGCGCCAGCAGCAGCCGGGACGGGGCAACAGATACGCAGTATTTT
>16|once|TRBD1|TRBV11-2|TRBJ2-7
CVSSSPGQGDPMQQYF
TGTGTCAGCAGCTCCCCCGGACAGGGAGACCCTATGCAGCAGTACTTC
>13|.|.|TRBV5-5|TRBJ1-1
CASSVSGRTEAFF
TGTGCCAGCAGCGTTTCTGGACGGACTGAAGCTTTCTTT
>12|.|.|TRBV11-3|TRBJ2-7
CASSPRLYEQFF
TGTGCCAGCAGCCCCCGCCTCTACGAGCAATTCTTC
>15|few|.|TRBV4-1|TRBJ1-2
CASSQEGIANYGYTF
TGCGCCAGCAGCCAAGAAGGGATAGCTAACTATGGCTACACCTTC
>15|.|.|TRBV11-2|TRBJ2-1
CASSQTGTGYTEQFF
TGTGCCAGCAGCCAAACCGGTACGGGGTACACTGAACAGTTCTTC
>16|many|.|TRBV4-1|TRBJ2-1
CASSQDRVISYNEQFF
TGCGCCAGCAGCCAAGATCGGGTGATCTCCTACAATGAGCAGTTCTTC
>15|.|TRBD1|TRBV5-1|TRBJ1-5
CASSPGQGPNQPQHF
TGCGCCAGCAGCCCCGGACAGGGCCCTAATCAGCCCCAGCATTTT
>14|.|TRBD1|TRBV28|TRBJ2-4
CASRSTGGKNIQYF
TGTGCCAGCAGATCGACAGGGGGAAAAAACATTCAGTACTTC
>14|.|.|TRBV5-6|TRBJ2-1
CASILGLKEDEQFF
TGTGCCAGCATCCTGGGACTTAAAGAGGATGAGCAGTTCTTC
>15|once|TRBD1|TRBV6-6|TRBJ1-5
CASSYLDRGDQPQHF
TGTGCCAGTAGTTACCTAGACAGGGGGGACCAGCCCCAGCATTTT
>15|.|.|TRBV12-3/TRBV12-4|TRBJ1-3
CASSLDGRYGNTIYF
TGTGCCAGCAGTTTAGACGGTAGATACGGAAACACCATATATTTT
>15|.|.|TRBV11-1|TRBJ2-1
CASSLGWTTHNEQFF
TGTGCCAGCAGCTTAGGGTGGACGACCCACAATGAGCAGTTTTTC
>13|few|.|TRBV7-3|TRBJ2-1
CASSLGQNNEQFF
TGTGCCAGCAGCTTAGGCCAAAACAATGAGCAGTTCTTC
>17|few|TRBD1|TRBV28|TRBJ1-2
CASSSYPTGPSPYGYTF
TGTGCCAGCAGCTCCTATCCGACAGGGCCATCCCCCTATGGCTACACCTTC
>17|.|TRBD2|TRBV24-1|TRBJ2-1
CATSDRLAGGPKDEQFF
TGTGCCACCAGTGATAGACTAGCGGGAGGGCCTAAGGATGAGCAGTTCTTC
>17|many|TRBD2|TRBV4-2|TRBJ2-1
CASSQEATSGTHNEQFF
TGTGCCAGCAGCCAAGAAGCCACTAGCGGGACACACAATGAGCAGTTCTTC
>16|.|.|TRBV11-1|TRBJ2-5
CASSLGLGALLEAQYF
TGTGCCAGCAGCTTAGGATTGGGCGCCTTACTAGAGGCCCAGTACTTC
>15|.|TRBD1|TRBV5-4|TRBJ1-4
CASSLGTGSNEKPFF
TGTGCCAGCAGCTTGGGGACAGGCAGTAATGAAAAACCGTTTTTT
>13|many|.|TRBV29-1|TRBJ2-1
CSARRASYNEQFF
TGCAGCGCCCGGAGGGCCAGTTACAATGAGCAGTTCTTC
>14|.|.|TRBV11-2|TRBJ2-1
CASGLRRVGGVQFF
TGTGCCAGCGGCTTAAGGAGGGTCGGGGGTGTGCAGTTCTTC
>14|many|TRBD2|TRBV6-1|TRBJ2-1
CASRAGGPYNEQFF
TGTGCCAGCAGAGCGGGAGGCCCCTACAATGAGCAGTTCTTC
>14|few|.|TRBV7-2|TRBJ1-1
CASSLGPLNTEAFF
TGTGCCAGCAGCTTAGGGCCTTTGAACACTGAAGCTTTCTTT